The 24 T cell receptor beta chains presented below share a single source sample, sequenced in a study of blood T cell repertoires in COVID-19. Only in-frame clones appear in the TCRdb table, and some are missing; sequencing was by immunoSEQ multiplex PCR. The table has 380,000 or so clones, around 89% seen once. The sample consisted of PBMCs or T cells enriched from blood (not recorded which). The receptors were gathered from a woman younger than 45 with acute COVID-19.

The chain has TRBV19 and TRBJ2-3, with 8 bases that match TRBD2. Germline values: CDR1 LNHDA, CDR2 SQIVND (reference sequence). Trimming cost V 6 bases and J 5 bases; bases outside gene matches: 10. There are 15 residues in the CDR3. CDR3 in DNA: TGTGCCAGTAGCTCACTCGGGGGGGCAGGAGATACGCAGTATTTT. Protein sequence: CASSSLGGAGDTQYF. The full variable domain, completed using reference TRBV19 and TRBJ2-3, is DGGITQSPKYLFRKEGQNVTLSCEQNLNHDAMYWYRQDPGQGLRLIYYSQIVNDFQKGDIAEGYSVSREKKESFPLTVTSAQKNPTAFYLCASSSLGGAGDTQYFGPGTRLTVL.

This clone has a single count. This chain uses TRBV10-2 with TRBJ2-3, with 10 bases fitting TRBD2. Germline V CDR1 and CDR2: WSHSY, SAAADI. This CDR3 has 15 amino acids. V shed 4 bases and J 3 bases; nucleotides not matched to a gene: 4. This CDR3 reads CASSVSGGHTDTQYF. The DNA of the CDR3 is TGCGCCAGCAGTGTTAGCGGGGGGCATACAGATACGCAGTATTTT.

This chain uses TRBV11-2 with TRBJ1-4, with 8 bases fitting TRBD1. The length of the CDR3 is 15 residues. V shed 4 bases and J 6 bases; nucleotides not matched to a gene: 7. Germline CDR1 is SGHAT and CDR2 is FQNNGV. The chain's CDR3 is CASSSRTGKDEKLFF. The CDR3 nucleotides are TGTGCCAGCAGCTCGAGGACAGGGAAAGATGAAAAACTGTTTTTT.

The chain recombines TRBV6-5 with TRBJ1-4; 7 bases map to TRBD1. J was trimmed by 7 bases and V by 0 bases; bases with no gene match: 5. The CDR3 loop spans 15 amino acids. From germline, CDR1 is MNHEY and CDR2 SVGAGI. CDR3 region: CASSYSKTGVEKLFF. CDR3 nucleotides: TGTGCCAGCAGTTACTCGAAAACAGGGGTTGAAAAACTGTTTTTT.

The chain carries TRBV5-6 and TRBJ1-2, with D uncertain. V lost 4 bases, J lost 11 bases, and 24 bases lay in between. The CDR3 runs to 15 residues. CDR1 and CDR2 from the germline V gene are SGHDT and YYEEEE. The CDR3 DNA is TGTGCCAGCAGCGTGGGTGCGGCGTCCGGAGCCTTTTACACCTTC. It encodes CASSVGAASGAFYTF.

On this clone: Within the sample, other DNA sequences also encode this same CDR3. The V call is TRBV10-3, the J call TRBJ1-1; 8 nucleotides line up with TRBD1. This CDR3 contains 13 residues. J was trimmed by 4 bases and V by 2 bases; bases with no gene match: 0. The germline gives CDR1 ENHRY, CDR2 SYGVKD. The CDR3: CAISEGQGTEAFF. As DNA, the CDR3 is TGTGCCATCAGTGAGGGACAGGGCACTGAAGCTTTCTTT.

This clone was seen just once. The J gene is TRBJ1-2, the V gene TRBV6-1; 7 bases agree with TRBD1. The trim removed 1 base at V and 5 bases at J, leaving 10 bases unmatched. Germline V lookup: CDR1 MNHNS, CDR2 SASEGT. This CDR3 has 16 amino acids. As DNA, the CDR3 is TGTGCCAGCAGTGAAGGTGCCCACAGGGGAGTATATGGCTACACCTTC. It is translated as CASSEGAHRGVYGYTF.

This rearrangement joins TRBV6-5 to TRBJ2-7, with a weak D call TRBD2 (5 bases). The CDR3 sequence is 14 residues long. The ends were cut back, 10 bases at V and 6 bases at J, with 22 bases in the middle. Looked up from germline, CDR1 is MNHEY and CDR2 is SVGAGI. The CDR3 is CAILGWGSSGEQYF. DNA of the CDR3: TGTGCCATTCTTGGCTGGGGATCCAGCGGCGAGCAGTACTTC.

The V and J genes are TRBV4-2 and TRBJ2-6; 12 nucleotides agree with TRBD1. Trimming took 3 bases from V and 1 from J; bases not matched to a gene: 16. This CDR3 contains 22 residues. CDR1 is LGHNA, CDR2 YNFKEQ, per germline. CDR3 in amino acids: CASSHPAGTGGLSGSGANVLTF. The CDR3 nucleotides are TGTGCCAGCAGCCACCCGGCCGGGACAGGGGGCCTATCAGGTTCTGGGGCCAACGTCCTGACTTTC.

The CDR3 DNA follows: TGTGCCAGCTCACCGTCGGGAGGGGAAGAGCAGTACTTC. Protein sequence: CASSPSGGEEQYF. The rearrangement joins TRBV18 to TRBJ2-7; 8 bases fit TRBD2. The ends lost 3 bases at V and 7 bases at J; junction bases unmatched: 5. Germline V gives CDR1 KGHSH, CDR2 LQKENI. CDR3 length: 13 residues.

The chain couples TRBV7-2 to TRBJ1-2, with D perhaps TRBD1 (6 bases). Trimming took 2 bases from V and 6 from J, leaving 10 bases between them. The CDR3 is 13 residues long. Germline V lookup: CDR1 SGHTA, CDR2 FQGNSA. CDR3 DNA: TGTGCCAGCAGCTTATCAGGGGTGGATGGCTACACCTTC. Its translation: CASSLSGVDGYTF.

This chain links TRBV7-9 with TRBJ1-1; D not resolved. The CDR3 has 13 residues. In germline, CDR1 is SEHNR, CDR2 FQNEAQ (reference sequence). Trimming cost V 2 bases and J 1 base, with 5 bases left between them. The chain's CDR3 is CASSLTQNTEAFF. The CDR3 DNA is TGTGCCAGCAGCTTAACTCAGAACACTGAAGCTTTCTTT.

The chain joins TRBV9 to TRBJ2-3; D gene uncertain. The CDR3 consists of 15 residues. The V gene lost 0 bases and the J gene lost 2 bases, with 10 bases spanning the gap. Per germline, CDR1 SGDLS and CDR2 YYNGEE. CDR3 region: CASSVVSLHTDTQYF. In DNA, the CDR3 is TGTGCCAGCAGCGTAGTGTCACTTCACACAGATACGCAGTATTTT.

The rearrangement joins TRBV18 to TRBJ2-2; tentative D call: TRBD2 (5 bases). The CDR3 has 12 amino acids. CDR1 and CDR2 from the germline V gene are KGHSH and LQKENI. Trimming shortened V by 2 bases and J by 8 bases, and 6 bases separated the two germline ends. The CDR3, as DNA: TGTGCCAGCTCACCAAGGGAGGGGGAGCTGTTTTTT. It specifies CASSPREGELFF.

The V call is TRBV9, the J call TRBJ2-1; 7 bases agree with TRBD1. The CDR3 spans 14 residues. Germline-derived CDR1 and CDR2 are SGDLS and YYNGEE. J lost 0 bases, V lost 4 bases, and 1 base had no gene match. CDR3 protein: CASSPGGSYNEQFF. CDR3 coding DNA: TGTGCCAGCAGCCCAGGGGGCTCCTACAATGAGCAGTTCTTC.

The chain is built from TRBV7-2 and TRBJ2-6; 16 nucleotides line up with TRBD2. After removal of 8 bases from V and 2 bases from J, the junction contained 0 bases not matched to a gene. There are 16 residues in the CDR3. The germline gives CDR1 SGHTA, CDR2 FQGNSA. The CDR3 DNA is TGTGCCAGCGGGACTAGCGGGGGGGCTGGGGCCAACGTCCTGACTTTC. Protein sequence: CASGTSGGAGANVLTF.

The rearrangement joins TRBV7-2 to TRBJ2-4; 14 bases map to TRBD2. This CDR3 region has 19 residues. In germline, CDR1 is SGHTA, CDR2 FQGNSA. The V gene end was trimmed by 5 bases and the J gene end by 1 base; junction bases not matched to a gene: 10. The CDR3 sequence is CASSPRLAGGPAAKNIQYF. For the CDR3, the DNA is TGTGCCAGCAGCCCAAGACTAGCGGGGGGGCCGGCGGCCAAAAACATTCAGTACTTC.

The J gene is TRBJ2-5, the V gene TRBV7-7, with D tentatively TRBD2 (6 bases). The germline V gene encodes CDR1 SSHAT and CDR2 FNYEAQ (reference sequence). The V gene lost 3 bases and the J gene lost 4 bases, with 12 bases spanning the gap. This CDR3 is 14 amino acids long. CDR3 in amino acids: CASSLGRGLETQYF. CDR3 sequence (DNA): TGTGCCAGCAGCTTGGGGCGGGGTTTAGAGACCCAGTACTTC.

The chain is built from TRBV7-3 and TRBJ2-2, with D maybe TRBD2 (6 bases). The CDR3 is made up of 15 amino acids. Germline V gives CDR1 SGHTA, CDR2 FQGTGA. Trimming stripped 5 bases from V and 2 bases from J, with 12 bases between. In DNA, the CDR3 is TGTGCCAGCAGCCCTGTGGGGGGTAACACCGGGGAGCTGTTTTTT. Translation gives CASSPVGGNTGELFF.

A word on this clone: The sample contains more than one DNA sequence encoding this CDR3. The chain combines TRBV9 with TRBJ1-4, with 8 bases aligning to TRBD1. The CDR3 spans 14 residues. The V and J ends lost 0 bases and 5 bases, in that order; junction bases with no gene match: 0. Per the germline V gene, CDR1 is SGDLS and CDR2 is YYNGEE. CDR3 amino acids: CASSVAGGNEKLFF. The CDR3 bases are TGTGCCAGCAGCGTAGCAGGGGGCAATGAAAAACTGTTTTTT. Full variable domain (remainder filled in from reference TRBV9 and TRBJ1-4): DSGVTQTPKHLITATGQRVTLRCSPRSGDLSVYWYQQSLDQGLQFLIQYYNGEERAKGNILERFSAQQFPDLHSELNLSSLELGDSALYFCASSVAGGNEKLFFGSGTQLSVL.

V usage is TRBV29-1 and J usage is TRBJ2-1; TRBD2 agrees at 13 bases. The CDR3 is 15 residues long. Germline values: CDR1 SQVTM, CDR2 ANQGSEA. The ends lost 4 bases at V and 11 bases at J; junction bases unmatched: 11. This chain's CDR3 is CSVVSPGLAGAQQFF. The CDR3 region has the DNA TGCAGCGTTGTGTCCCCCGGACTAGCGGGGGCCCAGCAGTTCTTC.

The V call is TRBV5-1, the J call TRBJ1-2; 8 bases match TRBD1. Germline trimming cut 4 bases from V and 0 bases from J; bases unmatched to any gene: 11. The CDR3 runs 17 residues. CDR1 SGHRS and CDR2 YFSETQ come from the germline V gene. The chain's CDR3 is CASSIGTGLHSNYGYTF. CDR3 coding DNA: TGCGCCAGCAGCATAGGGACAGGCCTGCACTCTAACTATGGCTACACCTTC.

The chain recombines TRBV2 with TRBJ2-2; 10 nucleotides match TRBD1. Trimming took 7 bases from V and 4 from J; bases not matched to a gene: 9. This CDR3 comprises 16 residues. The germline CDR1 and CDR2 sequences are SNHLY and FYNNEI. The CDR3 DNA is TGTGCCAGCATCCAGGGCTGGACAGGGGGCACCGGGGAGCTGTTTTTT. It encodes CASIQGWTGGTGELFF.

This sequence joins TRBV24-1 and TRBJ1-5, with 7 nucleotides matching TRBD1. This CDR3 has 14 amino acids. Germline V gene sequence: CDR1 KGHDR, CDR2 SFDVKD. J lost 7 bases, V lost 4 bases, and 6 bases had no gene match. The CDR3: CATSDAGTAQPQHF. CDR3 coding DNA: TGTGCCACCAGTGACGCCGGGACAGCACAGCCCCAGCATTTT.